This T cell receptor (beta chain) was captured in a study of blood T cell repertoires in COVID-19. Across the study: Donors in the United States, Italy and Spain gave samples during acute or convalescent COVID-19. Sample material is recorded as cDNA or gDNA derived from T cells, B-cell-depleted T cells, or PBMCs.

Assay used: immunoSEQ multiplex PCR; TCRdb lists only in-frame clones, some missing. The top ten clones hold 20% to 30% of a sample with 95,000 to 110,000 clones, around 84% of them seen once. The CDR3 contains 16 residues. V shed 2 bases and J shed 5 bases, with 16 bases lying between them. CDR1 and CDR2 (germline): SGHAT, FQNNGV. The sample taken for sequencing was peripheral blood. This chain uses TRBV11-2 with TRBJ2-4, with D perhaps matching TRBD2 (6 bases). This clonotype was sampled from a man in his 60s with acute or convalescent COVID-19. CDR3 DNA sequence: TGTGCCAGCAGCTTATACTGGGGGGAGGATCAAAACATTCAGTACTTC. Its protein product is CASSLYWGEDQNIQYF.